This T cell receptor beta chain was found in a study of blood T cell repertoires in COVID-19. Study at large: Samples representing acute and convalescent COVID-19 were sourced from the United States, Italy and Spain. T cells, B-cell-depleted T cells, or PBMCs supplied cDNA or gDNA.

Under the authors' procedure: For nucleated cells, counts were estimated from reference gene primer amplification. Here immunoSEQ multiplex PCR was the method, and the copy in TCRdb shows in-frame clones only, minus some. Clone size and V and J calls were adopted from that table, with D and trimming inferred from the DNA. The sample holds roughly 25,000 clones, nearly 90% seen once. The V and J ends lost 4 bases and 3 bases, in that order; junction bases with no gene match: 8. Germline lookup yields CDR1 LGHNA and CDR2 YSLEER. The CDR3 runs to 15 residues. This clone has more than one count but fewer than ten.

Sequenced input: peripheral blood. The sequence derives from a man between 65 and 79 years old with acute or convalescent COVID-19. The chain joins TRBV4-3 to TRBJ1-1; 7 bases line up with TRBD1. CDR3 sequence reads: CASSRIITGDTEAFF. The CDR3 nucleotides read TGCGCCAGCAGCCGCATCATTACAGGGGACACTGAAGCTTTCTTT.